This T cell receptor (beta chain) is drawn from a study of T cells in Graves' hyperthyroidism and ophthalmopathy. V lost 8 bases and J lost 4; bases outside the gene matches: 6. The CDR3 loop spans 13 amino acids. Looked up from germline, CDR1 is SQVTM and CDR2 is ANQGSEA. TCR beta CDR3 sequences were amplified from RNA transcripts. The HTBI set primed first-round TCR CDR3 RT-PCR. TCRdb analysed the multiplex PCR reads with MiXCR anew, one entry per CDR3 protein. In the table there are 480,000 or so distinct CDR3 sequences, about 45% of which are singletons. Diagnoses were established using clinical symptoms, serum thyroxine and TRAb, thyroid ultrasound and orbital computed tomography.

V and J are TRBV29-1 and TRBJ2-7, with 12 bases that match TRBD2. This TCR came from an adult woman with Graves' disease, either hyperthyroidism or ophthalmopathy (not recorded which). The sequenced material came from peripheral blood or thyroid tissue (not recorded which). CDR3 nucleotide sequence: TGCAGCTGGCAAGGGACTAGCGGGTACGAGCAGTACTTC. This translates into CSWQGTSGYEQYF.